In its sample, the clone carrying this T cell receptor (beta chain) was seen a few times. Its antigen remains unidentified. The germline V gene has CDR1 LNHDA and CDR2 SQIVND (reference sequence). V was trimmed by 2 bases and J by 5 bases, leaving 13 bases between them. This CDR3 has 14 residues. This specimen belongs to a study of beta chain features in type 1 diabetes. At the level of the study: There was similarity between patients and healthy donors in age, gender and cell yields. The study, taken as a whole, reports: Cells with high TCR expression could be over-represented when cDNA is sequenced.

TCRB transcripts that were expressed got sequenced, as all of the isolated RNA had been reverse transcribed. Measured with immunoSEQ multiplex PCR; TCRdb has only the in-frame clones, and not every one. The sample includes about 320,000 clones, 12% to 15% of them seen just once. The sequenced material came from central memory CD4+ T cells from blood. This receptor was taken from a man aged 25-40 years in good health. This sequence joins TRBV19 and TRBJ2-7; tentatively, D is TRBD1 (5 bases). CDR3 region: CASSIKGRVDEQYF. The CDR3 region has the DNA TGTGCCAGTAGTATAAAGGGCAGGGTCGACGAGCAGTACTTC.